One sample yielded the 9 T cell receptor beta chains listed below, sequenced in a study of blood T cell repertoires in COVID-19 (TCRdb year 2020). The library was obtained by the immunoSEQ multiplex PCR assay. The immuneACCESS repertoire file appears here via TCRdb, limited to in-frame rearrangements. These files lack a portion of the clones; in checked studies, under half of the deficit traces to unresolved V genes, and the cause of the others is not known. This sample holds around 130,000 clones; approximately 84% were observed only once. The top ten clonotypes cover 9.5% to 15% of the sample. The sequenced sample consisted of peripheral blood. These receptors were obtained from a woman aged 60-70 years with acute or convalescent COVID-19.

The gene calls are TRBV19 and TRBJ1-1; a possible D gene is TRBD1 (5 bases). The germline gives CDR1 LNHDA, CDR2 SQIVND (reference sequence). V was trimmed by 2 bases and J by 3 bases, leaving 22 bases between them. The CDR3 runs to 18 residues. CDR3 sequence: CASSIIATDRVFYTEAFF. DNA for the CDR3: TGTGCCAGTAGTATAATCGCGACAGACCGAGTATTTTACACTGAAGCTTTCTTT. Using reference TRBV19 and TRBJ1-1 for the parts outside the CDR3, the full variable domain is DGGITQSPKYLFRKEGQNVTLSCEQNLNHDAMYWYRQDPGQGLRLIYYSQIVNDFQKGDIAEGYSVSREKKESFPLTVTSAQKNPTAFYLCASSIIATDRVFYTEAFFGQGTRLTVV.

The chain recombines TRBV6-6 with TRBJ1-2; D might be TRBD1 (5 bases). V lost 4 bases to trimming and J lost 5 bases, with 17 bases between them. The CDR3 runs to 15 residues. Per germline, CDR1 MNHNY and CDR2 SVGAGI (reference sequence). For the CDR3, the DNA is TGTGCCAGCAGTTTCGCAGGGAATTTGGGGTATGGCTACACCTTC. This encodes CASSFAGNLGYGYTF.

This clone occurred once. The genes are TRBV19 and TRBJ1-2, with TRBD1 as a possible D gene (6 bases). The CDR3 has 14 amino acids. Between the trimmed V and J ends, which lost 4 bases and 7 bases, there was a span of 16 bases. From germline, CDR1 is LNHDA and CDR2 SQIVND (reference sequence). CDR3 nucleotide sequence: TGTGCCAGTAGTACCGTGACAGGTGGTAGTGGCTACACCTTC. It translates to CASSTVTGGSGYTF.

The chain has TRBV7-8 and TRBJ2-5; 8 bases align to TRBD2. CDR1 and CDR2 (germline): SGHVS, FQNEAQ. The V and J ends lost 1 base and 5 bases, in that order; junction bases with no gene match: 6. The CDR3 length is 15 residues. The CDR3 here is CASSLVVAGYETQYF. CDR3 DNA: TGTGCCAGCAGCTTAGTGGTAGCGGGGTATGAGACCCAGTACTTC.

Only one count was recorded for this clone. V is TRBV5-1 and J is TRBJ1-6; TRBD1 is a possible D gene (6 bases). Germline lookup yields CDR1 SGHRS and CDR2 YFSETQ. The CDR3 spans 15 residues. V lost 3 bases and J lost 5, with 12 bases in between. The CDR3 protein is CASSSQGHNNSPLHF. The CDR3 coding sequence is TGCGCCAGCAGCTCCCAGGGACATAATAATTCACCCCTCCACTTT.

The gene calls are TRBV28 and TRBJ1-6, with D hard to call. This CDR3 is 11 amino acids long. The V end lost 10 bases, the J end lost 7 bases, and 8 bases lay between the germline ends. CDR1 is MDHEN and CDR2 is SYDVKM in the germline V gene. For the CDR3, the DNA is TGTGCCACCGGAGGAAATTCACCCCTCCACTTT. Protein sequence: CATGGNSPLHF.

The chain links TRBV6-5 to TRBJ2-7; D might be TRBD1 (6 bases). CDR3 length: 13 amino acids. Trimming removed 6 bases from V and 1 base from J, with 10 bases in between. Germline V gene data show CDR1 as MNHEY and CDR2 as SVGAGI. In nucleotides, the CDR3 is TGTGCCAGCAGCCCCGACAGGTCCTACGAGCAGTACTTC. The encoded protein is CASSPDRSYEQYF.

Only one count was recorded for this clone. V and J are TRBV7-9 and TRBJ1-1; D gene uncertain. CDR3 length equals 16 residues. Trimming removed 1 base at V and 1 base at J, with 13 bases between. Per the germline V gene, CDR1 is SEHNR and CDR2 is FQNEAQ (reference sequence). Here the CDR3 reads CASSLGFEGRNTEAFF. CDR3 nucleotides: TGTGCCAGCAGCTTAGGTTTTGAGGGAAGGAACACTGAAGCTTTCTTT.

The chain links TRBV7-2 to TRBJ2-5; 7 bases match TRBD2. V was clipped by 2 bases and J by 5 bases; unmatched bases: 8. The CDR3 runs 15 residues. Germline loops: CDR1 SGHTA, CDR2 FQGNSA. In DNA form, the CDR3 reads TGTGCCAGCAGCTTATCCGGGGCCGGGAGGGAGACCCAGTACTTC. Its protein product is CASSLSGAGRETQYF.